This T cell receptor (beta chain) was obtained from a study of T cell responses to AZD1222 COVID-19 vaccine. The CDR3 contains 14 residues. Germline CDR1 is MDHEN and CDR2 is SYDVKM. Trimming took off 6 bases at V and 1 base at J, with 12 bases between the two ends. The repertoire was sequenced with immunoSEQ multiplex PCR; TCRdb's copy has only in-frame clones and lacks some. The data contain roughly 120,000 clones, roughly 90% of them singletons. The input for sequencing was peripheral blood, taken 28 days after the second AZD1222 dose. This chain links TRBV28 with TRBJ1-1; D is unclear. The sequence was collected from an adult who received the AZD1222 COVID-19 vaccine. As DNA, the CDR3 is TGTGCCAGCAGGTCGCCCGGGGAGAACACTGAAGCTTTCTTT. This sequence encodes CASRSPGENTEAFF.